This T cell receptor (beta chain) was observed in a study of cytomegalovirus exposure and HLA in healthy donors. Regarding the study as a whole: DRB1 had the most TCR associations and HLA-C the fewest, a later analysis found, with rates varying by HLA locus. Productive status was seen about 87% or about 30% of the time for most TCR beta V segments in an earlier analysis. Available immune exposure information was restricted to CMV serostatus only. The study labeled 150 to 200 TCR beta chains cytomegalovirus-associated.

It was with 60 Vbeta and 13 Jbeta primers that the PCR ran. Data came from immunoSEQ multiplex PCR; TCRdb stores just in-frame clones and leaves some out. The sample has fewer than 130,000 clones; roughly 86% are singletons. With regard to this clone: Its target is unknown.

Sequenced material: PBMCs. This clonotype originated in a man aged 35 to 55 in good health and CMV-seronegative.

The CDR3 reads CASSLREDGYTQYF. The DNA of the CDR3 is TGTGCCAGCAGTTTACGGGAGGATGGATATACGCAGTATTTT. The rearrangement joins TRBV27 to TRBJ2-3, with 7 nucleotides matching TRBD2. The length of the CDR3 is 14 residues. Trimming took 2 bases from V and 7 from J; bases not matched to a gene: 6. Germline CDR1 reads MNHEY; CDR2 reads SMNVEV (reference sequence).